Listed here are 7 T cell receptor beta chains from one sample, sequenced in a study of blood T cell repertoires in COVID-19. Data came from immunoSEQ multiplex PCR; TCRdb stores just in-frame clones and leaves some out. The table lists approximately 180,000 clones, roughly 83% of them singletons. The sequencing input was peripheral blood. These receptor sequences come from a woman aged 40 to 49 with COVID-19, enrolled during active disease.

The chain combines TRBV24-1 with TRBJ2-5, with D tentatively TRBD1 (6 bases). Between the trimmed V and J ends, which lost 7 bases and 2 bases, there was a span of 13 bases. The CDR3 spans 14 residues. Germline CDR1 KGHDR, CDR2 SFDVKD. This chain's CDR3 is CATSNAGTQETQYF. In DNA, the CDR3 is TGTGCCACCAGCAACGCCGGGACACAAGAGACCCAGTACTTC.

This chain joins TRBV5-1 and TRBJ1-3; tentatively, D is TRBD1 (6 bases). V lost 5 bases and J 0 bases, leaving 18 bases between the germline ends. This CDR3 has 17 amino acids. Germline CDR1 SGHRS, CDR2 YFSETQ. The CDR3 region is CASRPQPTGSSGNTIYF. The DNA for the CDR3 is TGCGCCAGCAGACCCCAACCCACAGGGAGCTCTGGAAACACCATATATTTT.

The chain couples TRBV28 to TRBJ2-3, with 7 bases lining up with TRBD1. CDR1 is MDHEN and CDR2 is SYDVKM in the germline V gene. V lost 3 bases to trimming and J lost 1 base; unmatched junction nucleotides: 4. The CDR3 spans 15 residues. The CDR3 sequence: CASSFYTGGTDTQYF. As DNA, the CDR3 is TGTGCCAGCAGTTTCTACACAGGGGGCACAGATACGCAGTATTTT.

About this clone itself: The junction departs from germline at one end; a sequencing error may be responsible. This chain connects TRBV5-1 to TRBJ1-1, with a tentative D call TRBD1 (5 bases). Looked up from germline, CDR1 is SGHRS and CDR2 is YFSETQ. The length of the CDR3 is 14 residues. CDR3 sequence reads: CTSSLGGEVAEAFF. CDR3 coding DNA: TGCACCAGCAGCTTGGGAGGGGAGGTGGCTGAAGCTTTCTTT.

The rearrangement joins TRBV10-3 to TRBJ1-1; 7 bases are shared with TRBD1. This CDR3 region has 12 residues. Trimming cost V 5 bases and J 6 bases; bases outside gene matches: 3. Germline values: CDR1 ENHRY, CDR2 SYGVKD. The CDR3 nucleotides read TGTGCCATCAGTAGGGGGCAAGCTGAAGCTTTCTTT. As protein: CAISRGQAEAFF.

This sequence joins TRBV7-8 and TRBJ2-1, with 12 bases identical to TRBD1. CDR3 length equals 15 residues. Trimming removed 4 bases from V and 9 bases from J; junction bases left unmatched: 7. Germline V gene sequence: CDR1 SGHVS, CDR2 FQNEAQ. CDR3 in amino acids: CASSSRGTGGLEQFF. The CDR3 DNA follows: TGTGCCAGCAGCTCTAGAGGGACAGGGGGCCTTGAGCAGTTCTTC.

This clone was observed a handful of times. The CDR3 spells CASSPQGNQPQHF. CDR3 coding DNA: TGTGCCAGCTCACCCCAGGGCAATCAGCCCCAGCATTTT. The chain joins TRBV18 to TRBJ1-5; D is unresolved. The V end was cut by 3 bases, the J end by 2 bases, with 5 bases between. The CDR3 runs 13 residues. Germline CDR1 reads KGHSH; CDR2 reads LQKENI.